These 24 T cell receptor beta chains share one sample of origin, sequenced in a study of blood T cell repertoires in COVID-19. Using immunoSEQ multiplex PCR, the repertoire was profiled, and TCRdb retains in-frame clones only, with some absent. The table lists tens of thousands of clones, roughly four fifths of them singletons. Source material: peripheral blood. The receptors were sampled from a man aged 55 to 70 with active COVID-19.

In its sample, this clone was seen once. The J gene is TRBJ1-5, the V gene TRBV28, with D tentatively TRBD1 (5 bases). The CDR3 extends over 17 amino acids. Trimming removed 2 bases at V and 0 bases at J, with 14 bases between. The V gene's germline CDR1 is MDHEN and CDR2 SYDVKM. In DNA form, the CDR3 reads TGTGCCAGCAGTTTACCCGGAGGGGAAAGTAGCAATCAGCCCCAGCATTTT. Its protein product is CASSLPGGESSNQPQHF. Together with reference TRBV28 and TRBJ1-5, the CDR3 gives the full variable domain: DVKVTQSSRYLVKRTGEKVFLECVQDMDHENMFWYRQDPGLGLRLIYFSYDVKMKEKGDIPEGYSVSREKKERFSLILESASTNQTSMYLCASSLPGGESSNQPQHFGDGTRLSIL.

V is TRBV6-2 or TRBV6-3 and J is TRBJ2-7; D ambiguous. V was clipped by 0 bases and J by 3 bases, with 3 bases between them. The germline V gene has CDR1 MNHEY and CDR2 SVGEGT. There are 12 residues in the CDR3. The CDR3 loop is CASSYSLYEQYF. The CDR3 DNA follows: TGTGCCAGCAGTTACTCTCTCTACGAGCAGTACTTC.

In its sample, this clone was seen a few times. V and J are TRBV18 and TRBJ2-1; D is perhaps TRBD1 (5 bases). The germline V gene encodes CDR1 KGHSH and CDR2 LQKENI. The CDR3 sequence is 13 residues long. V was pared by 3 bases and J by 9 bases, with 12 bases between. CDR3 loop: CASSPPWGREQFF. CDR3 DNA: TGTGCCAGCTCACCTCCTTGGGGCCGTGAGCAGTTCTTC. The entire variable domain, with the rest obtained from reference TRBV18 and TRBJ2-1, is as follows: NAGVMQNPRHLVRRRGQEARLRCSPMKGHSHVYWYRQLPEEGLKFMVYLQKENIIDESGMPKERFSAEFPKEGPSILRIQQVVRGDSAAYFCASSPPWGREQFFGPGTRLTVL.

The gene calls are TRBV18 and TRBJ1-4, with unresolved D. The CDR3 has 13 amino acids. Trimming cost V 7 bases and J 8 bases, with 14 bases left between them. CDR1 is KGHSH, CDR2 LQKENI, per germline. DNA of the CDR3: TGTGCCAGCTATAATATGGAGGGAGAAAAACTGTTTTTT. Translating it yields CASYNMEGEKLFF.

This chain uses TRBV28 with TRBJ2-7, with TRBD1 identical over 7 bases. This CDR3 contains 12 residues. Germline values: CDR1 MDHEN, CDR2 SYDVKM. V shed 6 bases and J 2 bases; nucleotides not matched to a gene: 1. The CDR3 loop reads CASRQGTYEQYF. CDR3 in DNA: TGTGCCAGCAGACAGGGGACCTACGAGCAGTACTTC.

V gene TRBV28 combines with J gene TRBJ1-4; TRBD1 matches 8 bases. Looked up from germline, CDR1 is MDHEN and CDR2 is SYDVKM. The CDR3 runs 15 residues. The junction had 6 bases not matched to a gene; V was cut back by 5 bases and J by 4 bases. For the CDR3, the DNA is TGTGCCAGCAGTGCGGACAGGGCCATTAATGAAAAACTGTTTTTT. This sequence encodes CASSADRAINEKLFF. The entire variable domain, with the rest obtained from reference TRBV28 and TRBJ1-4, is as follows: DVKVTQSSRYLVKRTGEKVFLECVQDMDHENMFWYRQDPGLGLRLIYFSYDVKMKEKGDIPEGYSVSREKKERFSLILESASTNQTSMYLCASSADRAINEKLFFGSGTQLSVL.

The count of this clone is one. The V gene is TRBV4-1, the J gene TRBJ2-1, with TRBD1 matching 8 bases. The V segment lost 4 bases and the J segment 1 base; nucleotides outside the gene matches: 9. Germline values: CDR1 MGHRA, CDR2 YSYEKL. The CDR3 loop spans 17 amino acids. The CDR3 loop is CASSPEPGGASYNEQFF. The CDR3, as DNA: TGCGCCAGCAGCCCGGAACCAGGGGGCGCATCCTACAATGAGCAGTTCTTC.

The chain is built from TRBV7-9 and TRBJ2-1, with 9 bases that match TRBD2. The CDR3 length is 17 residues. V lost 1 base to trimming and J lost 7 bases; unmatched junction nucleotides: 11. CDR1 and CDR2 from the germline V gene are SEHNR and FQNEAQ (reference sequence). The CDR3 here is CASSLGLGSGRLNEQFF. The DNA for the CDR3 is TGTGCCAGCAGCTTAGGATTGGGCAGCGGGAGGTTGAATGAGCAGTTCTTC.

The V gene is TRBV15, the J gene TRBJ2-5; 10 bases line up with TRBD2. V was clipped by 5 bases and J by 5 bases; unmatched bases: 11. The CDR3 consists of 16 residues. CDR1 LNHNV and CDR2 YYDKDF come from the germline V gene (reference sequence). The CDR3 loop reads CATSVGAGGGAETQYF. CDR3 in DNA: TGTGCCACCAGCGTGGGAGCGGGGGGGGGAGCGGAGACCCAGTACTTC.

V and J are TRBV4-1 and TRBJ2-6, with 7 bases aligning to TRBD1. The length of the CDR3 is 17 residues. J was trimmed by 2 bases and V by 0 bases; bases with no gene match: 4. CDR1 and CDR2 from the germline V gene are MGHRA and YSYEKL. The CDR3 DNA is TGCGCCAGCAGCCAAGATCTTCAGGGGGCTGGGGCCAACGTCCTGACTTTC. Translation gives CASSQDLQGAGANVLTF.

The V gene is TRBV10-1, the J gene TRBJ2-3; no definite D call. This CDR3 has 13 amino acids. CDR1 WNHNN and CDR2 SYGVQD come from the germline V gene (reference sequence). V lost 6 bases, J lost 0 bases, and 7 bases lay in between. As DNA, the CDR3 is TGCGCCAGCAGGAAGCGTAGCACAGATACGCAGTATTTT. It translates to CASRKRSTDTQYF.

In this sample, this clone turned up a few times. The rearrangement links TRBV24-1 to TRBJ2-7; perhaps TRBD1 as D (5 bases). The germline V gene encodes CDR1 KGHDR and CDR2 SFDVKD. The ends were cut back, 10 bases at V and 2 bases at J, with 17 bases in the middle. CDR3 size: 14 residues. Written as DNA, the CDR3 is TGTGCCACACAGGCGGTCTATTGGCCCTACGAGCAGTACTTC. Translation: CATQAVYWPYEQYF.

The J gene is TRBJ1-2, the V gene TRBV3-1 (or the pseudogene TRBV3-2); D is perhaps TRBD1 (6 bases). Germline V gives CDR1 LGHDT, CDR2 YNNKEL (reference sequence). This CDR3 is built from 15 residues. V was clipped by 1 base and J by 4 bases, with 13 bases between them. Here the CDR3 reads CASSQGGRGTYGYTF. The CDR3, as DNA: TGTGCCAGCAGCCAAGGGGGCAGGGGAACCTATGGCTACACCTTC.

The chain is built from TRBV6-5 and TRBJ1-3, with a possible D match to TRBD1 (5 bases). Germline V gene sequence: CDR1 MNHEY, CDR2 SVGAGI. V lost 4 bases and J lost 5, with 15 bases in between. The CDR3 is 15 amino acids. CDR3 sequence (DNA): TGTGCCAGCAGTTCCTTTGGGGGGGGAAGAAACACCATATATTTT. Its protein product is CASSSFGGGRNTIYF.

V and J are TRBV29-1 and TRBJ2-1; TRBD2 matches at 8 bases. The CDR3 is made up of 15 amino acids. The V and J ends lost 6 bases and 9 bases, in that order; junction bases with no gene match: 16. CDR1 is SQVTM and CDR2 is ANQGSEA in the germline V gene. This chain's CDR3 is CSVENPQRERREQFF. For the CDR3, the DNA is TGCAGCGTCGAGAACCCACAGCGGGAGCGTCGTGAGCAGTTCTTC.

This chain uses TRBV7-8 with TRBJ2-7; unclear D gene. The V and J ends lost 1 base and 4 bases respectively, with 5 bases between them. The CDR3 sequence is 12 residues long. Germline V gene sequence: CDR1 SGHVS, CDR2 FQNEAQ. CDR3 coding DNA: TGTGCCAGCAGCTTAGTTGAGTACGAGCAGTACTTC. This encodes CASSLVEYEQYF.

This chain connects TRBV6-5 to TRBJ2-3, with a possible D match to TRBD1 (5 bases). Germline CDR1 MNHEY, CDR2 SVGAGI. This CDR3 region has 14 residues. V was clipped by 5 bases and J by 4 bases, with 13 bases between them. Here the CDR3 reads CASSKGLGADTQYF. The CDR3 nucleotides read TGTGCCAGCAGTAAGGGTTTAGGGGCAGATACGCAGTATTTT.

The CDR3 DNA reads as TGTGCCAGCAGCTTCTTGGGGACTAGCGGGGGGGTCTACGAGCAGTACTTC. Translating it yields CASSFLGTSGGVYEQYF. The chain recombines TRBV7-2 with TRBJ2-7, with 16 bases matching TRBD2. V lost 3 bases, J lost 3 bases, and 5 bases stayed unmatched. CDR1 SGHTA and CDR2 FQGNSA come from the germline V gene. The CDR3 is 17 amino acids. Looking up the rest from reference TRBV7-2 and TRBJ2-7 gives the full variable domain: GAGVSQSPSNKVTEKGKDVELRCDPISGHTALYWYRQSLGQGLEFLIYFQGNSAPDKSGLPSDRFSAERTGGSVSTLTIQRTQQEDSAVYLCASSFLGTSGGVYEQYFGPGTRLTVT.

This chain links TRBV5-6 with TRBJ1-1; D is undetermined. Trimming stripped 7 bases from V and 1 base from J, with 20 bases between. The CDR3 is made up of 16 amino acids. Germline lookup yields CDR1 SGHDT and CDR2 YYEEEE. In DNA form, the CDR3 reads TGTGCCAGCGCCCCTGTGAGGTATCATGGGAACACTGAAGCTTTCTTT. The encoded protein is CASAPVRYHGNTEAFF. The entire variable domain, with the rest obtained from reference TRBV5-6 and TRBJ1-1, is as follows: DAGVTQSPTHLIKTRGQQVTLRCSPKSGHDTVSWYQQALGQGPQFIFQYYEEEERQRGNFPDRFSGHQFPNYSSELNVNALLLGDSALYLCASAPVRYHGNTEAFFGQGTRLTVV.

CDR3 loop: CASSLFSGGETQYF. The CDR3 nucleotides are TGCGCCAGCAGCTTGTTCAGTGGCGGAGAGACCCAGTACTTC. The genes are TRBV5-1 and TRBJ2-5; no clear D gene. The CDR3 loop spans 14 amino acids. Germline V gene data show CDR1 as SGHRS and CDR2 as YFSETQ. V shed 1 base and J shed 4 bases, with 11 bases lying between them. Using reference TRBV5-1 and TRBJ2-5 for the parts outside the CDR3, the full variable domain is KAGVTQTPRYLIKTRGQQVTLSCSPISGHRSVSWYQQTPGQGLQFLFEYFSETQRNKGNFPGRFSGRQFSNSRSEMNVSTLELGDSALYLCASSLFSGGETQYFGPGTRLLVL.

For this clone: The junction differs from germline at one of its ends, possibly a read error. This chain uses TRBV28 with TRBJ2-1, with 8 bases that match TRBD2. The CDR3 sequence is 15 residues long. The V gene's germline CDR1 is MDHEN and CDR2 SYDVKM. The CDR3, as DNA: TGTGCCAGCAGTTTCAGCGGGAGAAGTTGGAATGGGCAGTTCTTC. Translation gives CASSFSGRSWNGQFF.

J is TRBJ1-5 and V is TRBV19; tentative D call: TRBD1 (6 bases). Trimming cost V 8 bases and J 2 bases, with 16 bases left between them. The CDR3 is made up of 15 amino acids. CDR1 is LNHDA, CDR2 SQIVND, per germline (reference sequence). The CDR3 loop reads CASRMDSWGNQPQHF. The CDR3 DNA is TGTGCCAGTCGGATGGACAGCTGGGGCAATCAGCCCCAGCATTTT.

This clone has just a few counts. This chain connects TRBV27 to TRBJ1-3; no firm D call. The CDR3 has 13 amino acids. V lost 8 bases to trimming and J lost 2 bases, with 10 bases between them. Germline V lookup: CDR1 MNHEY, CDR2 SMNVEV (reference sequence). The CDR3 sequence is CASGRQAGNTIYF. Here the CDR3 DNA reads TGTGCCAGCGGCAGACAAGCTGGAAACACCATATATTTT.

J is TRBJ2-5 and V is TRBV30; a weak D match, TRBD1 (5 bases). Trimming took 4 bases from V and 5 from J, leaving 14 bases between them. Germline CDR1 GTSNPN, CDR2 SVGIG (reference sequence). The CDR3 runs to 13 residues. The CDR3, as DNA: TGTGCCTGGACACCCGGACAATACGAGACCCAGTACTTC. This sequence encodes CAWTPGQYETQYF.